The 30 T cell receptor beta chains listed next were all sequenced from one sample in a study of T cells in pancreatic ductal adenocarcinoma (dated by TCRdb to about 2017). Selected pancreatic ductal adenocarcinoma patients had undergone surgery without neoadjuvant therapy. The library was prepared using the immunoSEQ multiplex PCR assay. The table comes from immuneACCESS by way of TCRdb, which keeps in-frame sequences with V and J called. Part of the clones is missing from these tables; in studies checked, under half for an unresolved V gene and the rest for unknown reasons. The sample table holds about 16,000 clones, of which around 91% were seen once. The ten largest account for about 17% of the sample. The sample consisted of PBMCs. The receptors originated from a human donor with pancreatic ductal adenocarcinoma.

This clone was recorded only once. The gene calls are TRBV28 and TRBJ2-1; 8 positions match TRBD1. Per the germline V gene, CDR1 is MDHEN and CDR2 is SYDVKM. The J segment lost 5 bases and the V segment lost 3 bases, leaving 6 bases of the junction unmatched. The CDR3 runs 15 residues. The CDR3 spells CASSLGQDLNNEQFF. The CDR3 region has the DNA TGTGCCAGCAGTTTGGGACAGGACTTAAACAATGAGCAGTTCTTC.

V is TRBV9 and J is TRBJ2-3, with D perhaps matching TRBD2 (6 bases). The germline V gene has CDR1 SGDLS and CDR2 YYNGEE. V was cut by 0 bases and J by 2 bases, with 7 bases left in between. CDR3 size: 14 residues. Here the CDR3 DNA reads TGTGCCAGCAGCGTAGGGGACTCCACAGATACGCAGTATTTT. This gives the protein CASSVGDSTDTQYF.

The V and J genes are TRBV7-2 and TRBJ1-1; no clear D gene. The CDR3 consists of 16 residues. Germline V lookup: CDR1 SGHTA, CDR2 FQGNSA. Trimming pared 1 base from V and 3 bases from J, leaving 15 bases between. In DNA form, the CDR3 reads TGTGCCAGCAGCTTAGTATCGGGTGTTTGGGACACTGAAGCTTTCTTT. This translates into CASSLVSGVWDTEAFF. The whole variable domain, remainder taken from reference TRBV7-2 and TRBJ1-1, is GAGVSQSPSNKVTEKGKDVELRCDPISGHTALYWYRQSLGQGLEFLIYFQGNSAPDKSGLPSDRFSAERTGGSVSTLTIQRTQQEDSAVYLCASSLVSGVWDTEAFFGQGTRLTVV.

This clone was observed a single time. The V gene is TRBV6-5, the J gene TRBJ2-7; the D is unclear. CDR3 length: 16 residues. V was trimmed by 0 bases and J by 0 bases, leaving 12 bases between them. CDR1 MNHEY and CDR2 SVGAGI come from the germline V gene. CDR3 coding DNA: TGTGCCAGCAGTTACTCGAACATTATGAGCTCCTACGAGCAGTACTTC. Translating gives CASSYSNIMSSYEQYF.

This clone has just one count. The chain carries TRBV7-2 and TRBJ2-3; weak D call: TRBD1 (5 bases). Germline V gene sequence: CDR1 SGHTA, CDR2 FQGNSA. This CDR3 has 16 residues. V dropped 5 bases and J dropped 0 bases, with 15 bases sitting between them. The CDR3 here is CASSQSQVPSTDTQYF. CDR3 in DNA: TGTGCCAGCAGCCAGTCACAGGTCCCTAGCACAGATACGCAGTATTTT.

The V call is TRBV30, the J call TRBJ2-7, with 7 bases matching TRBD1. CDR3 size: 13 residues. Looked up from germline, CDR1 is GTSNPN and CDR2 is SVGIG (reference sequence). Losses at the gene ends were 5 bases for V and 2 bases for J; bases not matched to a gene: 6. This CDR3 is CAWSQGWAYEQYF. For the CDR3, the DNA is TGTGCCTGGTCACAGGGGTGGGCCTACGAGCAGTACTTC.

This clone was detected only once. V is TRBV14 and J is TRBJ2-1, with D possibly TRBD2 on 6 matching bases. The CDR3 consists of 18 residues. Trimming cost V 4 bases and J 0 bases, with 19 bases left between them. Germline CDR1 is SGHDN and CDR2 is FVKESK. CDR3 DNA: TGTGCCAGCAGCCTTAGGATGTTAGCGGACTCCTCCTACAATGAGCAGTTCTTC. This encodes CASSLRMLADSSYNEQFF.

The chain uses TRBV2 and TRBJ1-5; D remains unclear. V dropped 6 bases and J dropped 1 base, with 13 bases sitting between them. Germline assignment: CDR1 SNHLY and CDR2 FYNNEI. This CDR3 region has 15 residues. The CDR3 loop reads CASSRDLGSNQPQHF. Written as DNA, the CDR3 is TGTGCCAGCAGCCGGGATCTGGGGAGCAATCAGCCCCAGCATTTT.

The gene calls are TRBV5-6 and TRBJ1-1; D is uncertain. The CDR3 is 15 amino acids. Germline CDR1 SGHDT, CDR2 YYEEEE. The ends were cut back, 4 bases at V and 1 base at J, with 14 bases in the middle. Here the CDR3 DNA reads TGTGCCAGCAGCCCTGTGGGGTTAGGGAACACTGAAGCTTTCTTT. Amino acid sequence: CASSPVGLGNTEAFF.

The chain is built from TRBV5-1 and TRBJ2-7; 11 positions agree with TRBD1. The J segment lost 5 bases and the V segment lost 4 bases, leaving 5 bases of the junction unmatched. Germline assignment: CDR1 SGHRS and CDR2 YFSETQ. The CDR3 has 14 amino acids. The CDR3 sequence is CASSPGTGGNEQYF. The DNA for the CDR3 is TGCGCCAGCAGCCCCGGGACAGGGGGGAACGAGCAGTACTTC.

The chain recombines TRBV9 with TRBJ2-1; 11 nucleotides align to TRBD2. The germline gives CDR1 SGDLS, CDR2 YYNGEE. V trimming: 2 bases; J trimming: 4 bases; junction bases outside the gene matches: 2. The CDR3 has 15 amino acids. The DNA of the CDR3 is TGTGCCAGCAGCGTTAGCGGGGGGGAATACAATGAGCAGTTCTTC. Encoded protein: CASSVSGGEYNEQFF.

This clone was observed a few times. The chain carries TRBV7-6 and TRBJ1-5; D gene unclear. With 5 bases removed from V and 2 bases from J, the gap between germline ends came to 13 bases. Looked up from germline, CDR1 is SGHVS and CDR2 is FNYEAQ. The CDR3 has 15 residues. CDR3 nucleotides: TGTGCCAGCAGCCCCGGCACCTCGGGCAATCAGCCCCAGCATTTT. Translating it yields CASSPGTSGNQPQHF.

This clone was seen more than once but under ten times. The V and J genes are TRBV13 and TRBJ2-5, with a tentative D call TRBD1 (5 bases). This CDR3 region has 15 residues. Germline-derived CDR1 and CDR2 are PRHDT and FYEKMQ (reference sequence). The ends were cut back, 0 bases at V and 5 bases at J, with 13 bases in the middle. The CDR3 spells CASSLGGVRRETQYF. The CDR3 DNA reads TGTGCCAGCAGCTTAGGAGGGGTCCGGCGGGAGACCCAGTACTTC.

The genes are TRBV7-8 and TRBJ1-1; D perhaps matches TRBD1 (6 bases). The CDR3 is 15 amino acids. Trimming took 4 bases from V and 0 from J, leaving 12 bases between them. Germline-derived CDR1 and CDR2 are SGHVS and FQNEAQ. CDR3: CASSSPGHLNTEAFF. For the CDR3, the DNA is TGTGCCAGCAGCTCACCGGGACACCTGAACACTGAAGCTTTCTTT.

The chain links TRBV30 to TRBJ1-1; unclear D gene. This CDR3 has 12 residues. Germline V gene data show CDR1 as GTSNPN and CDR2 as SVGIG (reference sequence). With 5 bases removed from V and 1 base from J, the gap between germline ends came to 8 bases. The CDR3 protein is CAWVESNTEAFF. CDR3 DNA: TGTGCCTGGGTCGAGTCGAACACTGAAGCTTTCTTT.

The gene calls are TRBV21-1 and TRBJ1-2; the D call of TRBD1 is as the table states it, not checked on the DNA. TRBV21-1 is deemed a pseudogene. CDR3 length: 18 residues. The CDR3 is CASSKAVGQTLINYGYTF. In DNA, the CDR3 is TGTGCCAGCAGCAAAGCGGTGGGACAGACTTTAATTAACTATGGCTACACCTTC.

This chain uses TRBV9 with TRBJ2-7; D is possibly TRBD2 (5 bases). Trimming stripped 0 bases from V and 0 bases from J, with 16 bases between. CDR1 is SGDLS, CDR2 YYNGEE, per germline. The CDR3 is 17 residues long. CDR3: CASSVAGNGIGSYEQYF. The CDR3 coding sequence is TGTGCCAGCAGCGTAGCTGGTAACGGGATTGGCTCCTACGAGCAGTACTTC.

The CDR3 DNA follows: TGTGCCAGCAGTTACGGAGAGTTTGGGAACACTGAAGCTTTCTTT. Encoded protein: CASSYGEFGNTEAFF. The V gene is TRBV6-5, the J gene TRBJ1-1, with D unresolved. Germline V gives CDR1 MNHEY, CDR2 SVGAGI. CDR3 size: 15 residues. V shed 2 bases and J shed 1 base, with 11 bases lying between them.

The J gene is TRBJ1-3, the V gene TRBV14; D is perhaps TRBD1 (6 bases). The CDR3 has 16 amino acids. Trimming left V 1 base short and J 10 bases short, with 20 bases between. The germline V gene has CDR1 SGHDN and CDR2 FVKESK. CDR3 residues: CASSQVAVVGGPTIYF. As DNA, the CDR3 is TGTGCCAGCAGCCAAGTGGCCGTTGTAGGGGGACCGACCATATATTTT.

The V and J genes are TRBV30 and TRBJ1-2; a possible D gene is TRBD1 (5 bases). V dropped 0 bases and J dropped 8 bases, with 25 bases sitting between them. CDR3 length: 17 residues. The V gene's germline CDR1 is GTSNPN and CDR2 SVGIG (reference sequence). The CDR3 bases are TGTGCCTGGAGTGTACTAAGTACAGGCGCGCCAAATATGGGCTACACCTTC. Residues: CAWSVLSTGAPNMGYTF. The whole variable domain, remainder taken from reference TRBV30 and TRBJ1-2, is SQTIHQWPATLVQPVGSPLSLECTVEGTSNPNLYWYRQAAGRGLQLLFYSVGIGQISSEVPQNLSASRPQDRQFILSSKKLLLSDSGFYLCAWSVLSTGAPNMGYTFGSGTRLTVV.

The CDR3 coding sequence is TGTGCCAGCAACCCTCTTACCCTCAGGCCACGGAACACTGAAGCTTTCTTT. Translating gives CASNPLTLRPRNTEAFF. The genes are TRBV28 and TRBJ1-1; D not resolved. Trimming cost V 7 bases and J 1 base, with 22 bases left between them. The CDR3 has 17 amino acids. The germline CDR1 and CDR2 sequences are MDHEN and SYDVKM.

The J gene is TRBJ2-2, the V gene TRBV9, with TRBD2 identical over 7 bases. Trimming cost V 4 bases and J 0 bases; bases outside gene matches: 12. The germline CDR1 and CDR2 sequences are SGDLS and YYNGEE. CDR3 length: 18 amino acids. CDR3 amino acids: CASSPRRGFLSNTGELFF. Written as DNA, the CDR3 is TGTGCCAGCAGCCCCCGGCGGGGGTTTTTGTCGAACACCGGGGAGCTGTTTTTT. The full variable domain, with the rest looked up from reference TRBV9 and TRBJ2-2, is DSGVTQTPKHLITATGQRVTLRCSPRSGDLSVYWYQQSLDQGLQFLIQYYNGEERAKGNILERFSAQQFPDLHSELNLSSLELGDSALYFCASSPRRGFLSNTGELFFGEGSRLTVL.

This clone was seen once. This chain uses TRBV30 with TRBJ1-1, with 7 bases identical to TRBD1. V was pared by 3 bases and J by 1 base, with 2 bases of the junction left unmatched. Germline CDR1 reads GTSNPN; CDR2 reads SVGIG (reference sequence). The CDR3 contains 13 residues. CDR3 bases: TGTGCCTGGAGAGGGACAGCGAACACTGAAGCTTTCTTT. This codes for CAWRGTANTEAFF.

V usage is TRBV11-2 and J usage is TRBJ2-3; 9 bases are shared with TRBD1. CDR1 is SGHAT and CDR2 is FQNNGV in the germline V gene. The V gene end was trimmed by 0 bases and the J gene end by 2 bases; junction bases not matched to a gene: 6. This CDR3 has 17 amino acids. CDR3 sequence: CASSLDWGTGSTDTQYF. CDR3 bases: TGTGCCAGCAGCTTAGATTGGGGGACAGGGTCCACAGATACGCAGTATTTT.

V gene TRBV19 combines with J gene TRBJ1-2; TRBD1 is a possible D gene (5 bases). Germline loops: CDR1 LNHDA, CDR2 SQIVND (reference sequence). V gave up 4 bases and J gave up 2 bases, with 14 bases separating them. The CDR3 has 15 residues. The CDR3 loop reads CASSNGTRQNYGYTF. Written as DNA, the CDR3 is TGTGCCAGTAGTAACGGGACTCGGCAAAACTATGGCTACACCTTC.

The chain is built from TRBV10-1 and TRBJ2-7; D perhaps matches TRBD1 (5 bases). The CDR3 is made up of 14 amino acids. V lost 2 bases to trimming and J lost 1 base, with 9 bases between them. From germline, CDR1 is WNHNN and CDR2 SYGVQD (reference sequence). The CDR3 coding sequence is TGCGCCAGCAGTGAGGTAGGGGATTCCTACGAGCAGTACTTC. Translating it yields CASSEVGDSYEQYF.

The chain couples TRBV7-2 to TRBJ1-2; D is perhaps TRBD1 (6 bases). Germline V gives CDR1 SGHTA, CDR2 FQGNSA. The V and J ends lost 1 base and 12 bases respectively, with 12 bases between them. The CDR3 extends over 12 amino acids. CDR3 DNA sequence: TGTGCCAGCAGCTTAGGGGGCGGGGGCGACACCTTC. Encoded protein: CASSLGGGGDTF. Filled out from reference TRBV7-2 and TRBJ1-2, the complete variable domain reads GAGVSQSPSNKVTEKGKDVELRCDPISGHTALYWYRQSLGQGLEFLIYFQGNSAPDKSGLPSDRFSAERTGGSVSTLTIQRTQQEDSAVYLCASSLGGGGDTFGSGTRLTVV.

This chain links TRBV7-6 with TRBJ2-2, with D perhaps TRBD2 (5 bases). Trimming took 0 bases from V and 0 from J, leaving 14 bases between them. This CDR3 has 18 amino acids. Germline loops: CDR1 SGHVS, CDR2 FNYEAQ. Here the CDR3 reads CASSLAVAGAANTGELFF. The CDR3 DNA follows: TGTGCCAGCAGCTTAGCGGTCGCGGGTGCCGCGAACACCGGGGAGCTGTTTTTT.

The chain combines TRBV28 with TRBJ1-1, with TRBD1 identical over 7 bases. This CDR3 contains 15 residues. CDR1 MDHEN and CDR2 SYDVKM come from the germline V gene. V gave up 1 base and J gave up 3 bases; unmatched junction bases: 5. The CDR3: CASSLYQGGHTEAFF. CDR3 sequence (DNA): TGTGCCAGCAGTTTATATCAGGGGGGACACACTGAAGCTTTCTTT.

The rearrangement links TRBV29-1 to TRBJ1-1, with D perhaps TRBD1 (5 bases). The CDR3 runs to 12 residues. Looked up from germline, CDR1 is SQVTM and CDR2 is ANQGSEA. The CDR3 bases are TGCACCGCGCGAAGGGACGGGCCTGAAGCTTTCTTT. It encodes CTARRDGPEAFF.